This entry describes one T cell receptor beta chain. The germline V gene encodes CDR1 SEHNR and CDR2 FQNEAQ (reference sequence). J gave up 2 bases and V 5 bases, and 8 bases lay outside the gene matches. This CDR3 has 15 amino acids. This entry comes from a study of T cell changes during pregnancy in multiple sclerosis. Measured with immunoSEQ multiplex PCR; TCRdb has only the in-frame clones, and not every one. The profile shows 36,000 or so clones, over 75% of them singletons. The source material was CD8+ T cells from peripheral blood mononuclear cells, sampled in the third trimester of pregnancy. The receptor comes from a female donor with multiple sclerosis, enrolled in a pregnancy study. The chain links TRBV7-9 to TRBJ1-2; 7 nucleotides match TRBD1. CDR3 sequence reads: CASSGTDLGNYGYTF. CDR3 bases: TGTGCCAGCAGCGGGACAGATCTGGGAAACTATGGCTACACCTTC.